This TCR beta chain was sequenced in a study of T cell clonality in common variable immunodeficiency. The trim removed 2 bases at V and 5 bases at J, leaving 5 bases unmatched. There are 14 residues in the CDR3. CDR1 SGHRS and CDR2 YFSETQ come from the germline V gene. Sequenced by immunoSEQ multiplex PCR; TCRdb stores in-frame clones only, minus some. This sample includes 45,000 to 65,000 clones with no singletons; its ten biggest clones take up around 2%. This clone was recorded many times. The missing CDR3 end, 3 residues past where the read stops, is filled in from the germline J gene. This sequence originates from a person between 18 and 75 years old in good health. This chain connects TRBV5-1 to TRBJ2-7; TRBD1 matches at 9 bases. Sequenced: peripheral blood mononuclear cells. The CDR3 bases that were read are TGCGCCAGCAGCTTAGGGACAGGGTTTGACGAG. It translates to CASSLGTGFDE. The complete CDR3 protein is CASSLGTGFDEQYF.